The 10 T cell receptor beta chains in this list originate from one sample, sequenced in a study of vaccination and CD4 T cells after COVID-19. Cultured CD4+ T cells had their DNA profiled by the Oncomine TCR Beta short-read assay. One entry per CDR3 protein, called by TCRdb with MiXCR from the PCR reads. The sample has fewer than 20,000 distinct CDR3 sequences, 50% to 65% seen once; the top ten hold 6.6%. Noted treatment: roughly ten-day PBMC culture with coronavirus spike peptide pools or control peptides (ViraFEST assay). No antigen has been identified for these receptors. The specimen comprised CD4+ T cells from blood, cultured in vitro, sampled before SARS-CoV-2 vaccination. These TCRs come from a human donor who had recovered from COVID-19.

V and J are TRBV7-9 and TRBJ2-5; TRBD1 matches 9 bases. CDR1 is SEHNR, CDR2 FQNEAQ, per germline (reference sequence). V was clipped by 5 bases and J by 6 bases; unmatched bases: 4. The CDR3 loop spans 13 amino acids. The CDR3 nucleotides read TGTGCCAGCAGCCGAACAGGGGGCAAGACCCAGTACTTC. This gives the protein CASSRTGGKTQYF.

The CDR3: CASSNSVSGYTF. The CDR3 coding sequence is TGTGCCAGTAGTAATTCGGTATCTGGCTACACCTTC. This chain joins TRBV19 and TRBJ1-2, with D unresolved. V was trimmed by 4 bases and J by 7 bases, leaving 10 bases between them. Per germline, CDR1 LNHDA and CDR2 SQIVND (reference sequence). This CDR3 has 12 residues. Drawing the rest from reference TRBV19 and TRBJ1-2, the complete variable domain is DGGITQSPKYLFRKEGQNVTLSCEQNLNHDAMYWYRQDPGQGLRLIYYSQIVNDFQKGDIAEGYSVSREKKESFPLTVTSAQKNPTAFYLCASSNSVSGYTFGSGTRLTVV.

The V and J genes are TRBV29-1 and TRBJ1-2; TRBD1 matches at 7 bases. V shed 1 base and J 4 bases; nucleotides not matched to a gene: 6. The CDR3 has 14 amino acids. Germline-derived CDR1 and CDR2 are SQVTM and ANQGSEA. DNA for the CDR3: TGCAGCGTTGAAGCGACAGGGAGGATCTATGGCTACACCTTC. This translates into CSVEATGRIYGYTF.

V and J are TRBV6-5 and TRBJ1-6, with a tentative D call TRBD1 (5 bases). The CDR3 extends over 15 amino acids. CDR1 is MNHEY, CDR2 SVGAGI, per germline. The V and J ends lost 2 bases and 7 bases respectively, with 12 bases between them. In DNA, the CDR3 is TGTGCCAGCAGTTACGCGGACCCAGGGAATTCACCCCTCCACTTT. Encoded protein: CASSYADPGNSPLHF.

The rearrangement joins TRBV30 to TRBJ1-6; TRBD1 agrees at 7 bases. The junction had 12 bases not matched to a gene; V was cut back by 4 bases and J by 9 bases. This CDR3 spans 15 amino acids. CDR1 GTSNPN and CDR2 SVGIG come from the germline V gene (reference sequence). CDR3 amino acids: CAWKPQGVATSPLHF. The CDR3 coding sequence is TGTGCCTGGAAGCCGCAGGGGGTTGCTACTTCACCCCTCCACTTT.

The rearrangement uses TRBV7-2 and TRBJ2-7; 7 bases map to TRBD2. This CDR3 comprises 14 residues. J was trimmed by 5 bases and V by 3 bases; bases with no gene match: 7. Germline V gene data show CDR1 as SGHTA and CDR2 as FQGNSA. Here the CDR3 reads CASSFVASGDEQYF. DNA of the CDR3: TGTGCCAGCAGCTTTGTCGCTAGCGGAGACGAGCAGTACTTC.

This chain links TRBV7-2 with TRBJ2-7; 9 positions match TRBD1. The CDR3 totals 14 residues. Germline loops: CDR1 SGHTA, CDR2 FQGNSA. V shed 1 base, J shed 3 bases, and the junction held 1 base outside the gene matches. The CDR3 nucleotides are TGTGCCAGCAGCTTAGACAGGGGGCGCTACGAGCAGTACTTC. It is translated as CASSLDRGRYEQYF.

This chain joins TRBV6-1 and TRBJ2-5, with TRBD1 matching over 8 bases. CDR3 length: 16 amino acids. Germline V lookup: CDR1 MNHNS, CDR2 SASEGT. With V trimmed by 3 bases and J by 5 bases, 11 bases remained unmatched. The CDR3: CASSEGKTGAWETQYF. CDR3 coding DNA: TGTGCCAGCAGTGAGGGAAAGACAGGGGCATGGGAGACCCAGTACTTC.

V and J are TRBV20-1 and TRBJ2-3; D may be TRBD2 (6 bases). V was pared by 4 bases and J by 5 bases, with 16 bases between. Germline V gives CDR1 DFQATT, CDR2 SNEGSKA (reference sequence). The CDR3 has 14 residues. The chain's CDR3 is CSATEGARIDTQYF. DNA for the CDR3: TGCAGTGCTACGGAGGGAGCTAGGATAGATACGCAGTATTTT.

This rearrangement joins TRBV7-3 to TRBJ2-5; D is uncertain. From germline, CDR1 is SGHTA and CDR2 FQGTGA. Trimming shortened V by 8 bases and J by 0 bases, and 10 bases separated the two germline ends. The CDR3 is 13 amino acids. CDR3 amino acids: CASAAMYQETQYF. Written as DNA, the CDR3 is TGTGCCAGCGCAGCCATGTACCAAGAGACCCAGTACTTC. Filled out from reference TRBV7-3 and TRBJ2-5, the complete variable domain reads GAGVSQTPSNKVTEKGKYVELRCDPISGHTALYWYRQSLGQGPEFLIYFQGTGAADDSGLPNDRFFAVRPEGSVSTLKIQRTERGDSAVYLCASAAMYQETQYFGPGTRLLVL.